This is a list of T cell receptor beta chains from one sample in a study of shared clonotypes between healthy human individuals. Profiled with immunoSEQ multiplex PCR; TCRdb holds only in-frame clones, not every one. The sample includes 780,000 or so clones, over 55% seen only once; the top ten take 1.8%. Material: memory CD4+ T cells sorted from blood. These receptors originate from a woman in her twenties or thirties in good health. Both conserved end residues are part of each CDR3.

TRBV11-1	TRBJ2-7	CASSSETSVHEQYF
TRBV7-9	TRBJ1-5	CASSSDRVGQPQHF
TRBV7-2	TRBJ2-7	CASSYGLDPGEQYF
TRBV28	TRBJ2-2	CASRGQGTNTGELFF
TRBV5-5	TRBJ1-5	CASSLPGGDQPQHF
TRBV4-1	TRBJ2-7	CASSQGGLSSYEQYF
TRBV19	TRBJ1-2	CASSIPGTGGLNYGYTF
TRBV10-1	TRBJ2-1	CASSDRGLTYNEQFF
TRBV7-9	TRBJ2-2	CASSLSAGELFF
TRBV9	TRBJ1-5	CASSADRGGEPQHF
TRBV5-1	TRBJ2-1	CASSLVDEQFF
TRBV11-3	TRBJ2-5	CASSLGSGNQETQYF
TRBV5-1	TRBJ1-3	CASSYGTEGNTIYF
TRBV5-8	TRBJ2-2	CASSFWGSSDTGELFF
TRBV10-3	TRBJ1-2	CAISESAGGYTF
TRBV29-1	TRBJ2-4	CSVEQGGQNIQYF
TRBV19	TRBJ1-1	CASSGGPYGSGTEAFF
TRBV10-1	TRBJ1-1	CASSKNRDTEAFF
TRBV27	TRBJ1-5	CASSLGSSNQPQHF
TRBV2	TRBJ1-1	CASRGSIGDTEAFF
TRBV7-3	TRBJ2-6	CASSHNGGTSSSAGANVLTF
TRBV7-2	TRBJ2-1	CASSLASVYNEQFF
TRBV5-1	TRBJ2-3	CASSLGAGGPTDTQYF
TRBV28	TRBJ2-3	CASSGYGGRGIGTQYF
TRBV11-3	TRBJ2-1	CASSLGGLNEQFF
TRBV29-1	TRBJ2-7	CSVSAGTEYEQYF
TRBV6-5	TRBJ2-5	CASSKLTGETQYF
TRBV4-2	TRBJ2-5	CASSQAEGLLETQYF
TRBV28	TRBJ1-2	CASSWTGGGYGYTF
TRBV14	TRBJ2-1	CASSQGRAFEQFF
TRBV6-5	TRBJ1-2	CASSYSRTATRGYTF
TRBV5-1	TRBJ2-1	CASSFATSSYNEQFF
TRBV29-1	TRBJ2-3	CSHERAFTDTQYF
TRBV7-2	TRBJ2-7	CASSFGQETWYEQYF
TRBV18	TRBJ2-2	CASSPQPPGGQAGELFF
TRBV28	TRBJ1-5	CASSQREFSQPQHF
TRBV9	TRBJ2-3	CASSVKGDVTDTQYF
TRBV28	TRBJ1-1	CASSLSTTGMNTEAFF
TRBV2	TRBJ1-5	CASNNPGLGESNQPQHF
TRBV5-4	TRBJ1-1	CASSLKGQGFSFF
TRBV4-1	TRBJ2-1	CASSQGKFPYNEQFF
TRBV7-9	TRBJ1-1	CASSSRTLSSGTEAFF
TRBV6-5	TRBJ1-1	CASSYSKGGNAEAFF
TRBV6-5	TRBJ1-4	CASRLGSRWEKLFF
TRBV19	TRBJ2-7	CASSKAGTAVRSYEQYF
TRBV11-2	TRBJ2-5	CASSPQGQETQYF
TRBV5-8	TRBJ1-2	CASSLMTSNYGYTF
TRBV14	NA	CASSQISRQTYEQYF
TRBV19	TRBJ2-3	CASGASGRWSDTQYF